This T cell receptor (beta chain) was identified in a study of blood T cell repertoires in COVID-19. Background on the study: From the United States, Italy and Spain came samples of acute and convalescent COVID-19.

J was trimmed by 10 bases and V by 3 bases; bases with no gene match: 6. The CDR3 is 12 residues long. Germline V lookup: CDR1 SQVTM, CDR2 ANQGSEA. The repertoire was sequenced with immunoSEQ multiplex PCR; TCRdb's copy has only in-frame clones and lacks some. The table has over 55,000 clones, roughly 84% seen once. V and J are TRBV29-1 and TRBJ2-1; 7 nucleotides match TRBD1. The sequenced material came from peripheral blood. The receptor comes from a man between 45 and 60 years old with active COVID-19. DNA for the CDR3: TGCAGCGTTGATCTTGACAGGGTCGAGCAGTTCTTC. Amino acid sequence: CSVDLDRVEQFF.